This passage covers 3 T cell receptor beta chains from one sample sequenced in a study of T cell responses to AZD1222 COVID-19 vaccine. Generated by immunoSEQ multiplex PCR, the TCRdb table keeps only in-frame clones and is missing some. The sample has around 90,000 clones, under 95% seen once. Source: peripheral blood, taken on day 0 of MenACWY control vaccination. The source of these receptors is an adult in good health.

The chain has TRBV2 and TRBJ1-4; maybe TRBD1 (5 bases). The CDR3 runs to 15 residues. Trimming pared 7 bases from V and 0 bases from J, leaving 12 bases between. Germline CDR1 SNHLY, CDR2 FYNNEI. The CDR3 is CASKGQATTNEKLFF. The CDR3 DNA reads TGTGCCAGCAAAGGACAAGCAACAACTAATGAAAAACTGTTTTTT.

This clone was counted a single time. The chain employs TRBV19 and TRBJ2-6; 8 bases match TRBD1. The CDR3 contains 16 residues. J lost 1 base, V lost 5 bases, and 4 bases had no gene match. CDR1 LNHDA and CDR2 SQIVND come from the germline V gene (reference sequence). CDR3 region: CASSAGGVSGANVLTF. In DNA form, the CDR3 reads TGTGCCAGTAGTGCAGGGGGCGTTTCTGGGGCCAACGTCCTGACTTTC.

The gene calls are TRBV5-4 and TRBJ2-3, with TRBD2 matching 9 bases. The ends lost 1 base at V and 1 base at J; junction bases unmatched: 4. The CDR3 totals 16 residues. CDR1 is SGHNT and CDR2 is YYREEE in the germline V gene (reference sequence). Here the CDR3 reads CASSLWASGGTDTQYF. CDR3 bases: TGTGCCAGCAGCTTGTGGGCTAGCGGGGGCACAGATACGCAGTATTTT.